This T cell receptor (beta chain) was sequenced in a study of shared clonotypes between healthy human individuals. Only CD45RO-negative cells positively selected for CCR7 counted as naive CD8 cells, so terminally differentiated effector memory CD45RA+ cells were excluded. The CDR3 totals 14 residues. V shed 5 bases and J 4 bases; nucleotides not matched to a gene: 6. Germline values: CDR1 LNHDA, CDR2 SQIVND (reference sequence). Generated by immunoSEQ multiplex PCR, the TCRdb table keeps only in-frame clones and is missing some. This sample has about 2.1 million clones, with 93% found just once. The clonotype originates from a man between 18 and 35 years old in good health. Some clones in this sample may be carry-over from other donors' samples. The V call is TRBV19, the J call TRBJ2-7; 9 nucleotides line up with TRBD1. The material sequenced was naive CD8+ T cells from PBMCs. The CDR3 loop reads CASSADRGGYEQYF. CDR3 DNA sequence: TGTGCCAGTAGTGCGGACAGGGGTGGGTACGAGCAGTACTTC.